The clone carrying this TCR beta chain was seen a few times. As yet, its antigen is unknown. These data originate in a study of post-analysis software for immune sequencing data. For the study at large: Relapsing-remitting, secondary progressive and progressive-relapsing courses of multiple sclerosis were included.

Study results and limitations: Controls showed lower frequencies than patients for several TRBV segments, and TRBV5-6, TRBV5-1 and TRBV20-1 were among these. Samples prepared in the same batch strongly co-clustered by F measure. Normalized Chao1 diversity was significantly lower in multiple sclerosis patients than in controls.

The CDR3 extends over 14 amino acids. The germline V gene encodes CDR1 MGHRA and CDR2 YSYEKL. Trimming shortened V by 6 bases and J by 2 bases, and 14 bases separated the two germline ends. cDNA libraries for TCR beta contained unique molecular identifiers. It was from about 0.94 to 9.7 million T cells that approximately 500,000 cDNA molecules came. TCRdb redid the calling of the PCR reads with MiXCR, one entry per CDR3 protein. The repertoire consists of about 540,000 distinct CDR3 sequences, with 34% occurring once and the leading ten covering 6%. The genes are TRBV4-1 and TRBJ2-7; D remains ambiguous. The receptor was derived from a girl aged 2-17 years with multiple sclerosis. Material: blood. This chain's CDR3 is CASRAQETAYEQYF. The CDR3 nucleotides read TGCGCCAGCAGGGCGCAGGAGACGGCCTACGAGCAGTACTTC.